The 3 T cell receptor beta chains in this list originate from one sample, sequenced in a study of blood T cell repertoires in COVID-19. Sequencing was performed with immunoSEQ multiplex PCR; in TCRdb, only in-frame clones are kept and a portion is missing. The sample includes about 120,000 clones, around nine tenths of them seen just once. Sequenced input: peripheral blood. Every receptor here comes from a human donor in a cohort sampled during active COVID-19.

The chain combines TRBV7-9 with TRBJ2-5; 9 bases agree with TRBD1. The V and J ends lost 4 bases and 5 bases, in that order; junction bases with no gene match: 11. The germline V gene has CDR1 SEHNR and CDR2 FQNEAQ (reference sequence). The CDR3 covers 16 residues. CDR3: CASSWGQGEIEETQYF. CDR3 in DNA: TGTGCCAGCAGCTGGGGACAGGGCGAGATCGAGGAGACCCAGTACTTC.

This chain connects TRBV6-6 to TRBJ1-5; no clear D gene. V was clipped by 2 bases and J by 5 bases, with 4 bases between them. From germline, CDR1 is MNHNY and CDR2 SVGAGI (reference sequence). CDR3 length: 12 residues. The CDR3 sequence: CASSYQDQPQHF. CDR3 sequence (DNA): TGTGCCAGCAGTTACCAGGATCAGCCCCAGCATTTT.

The rearrangement links TRBV4-1 to TRBJ1-4, with D unresolved. Germline CDR1 reads MGHRA; CDR2 reads YSYEKL. With 1 base removed from V and 8 bases from J, the gap between germline ends came to 14 bases. This CDR3 region has 15 residues. In DNA form, the CDR3 reads TGCGCCAGCAGCCAAGTGTCCAGCGGTGGCGAAAAACTGTTTTTT. This translates into CASSQVSSGGEKLFF.